Below, 22 T cell receptor beta chains from the same sample are listed, as sequenced in a study of blood T cells in healthy people across ages (dated by TCRdb to between 2014 and 2016). The library was prepared using 5' RACE. The sequencer listed for this sample is Illumina HiSeq 2500. A second PCR of about 6 to 11 cycles was run with a J-beta primer mix and a sample-barcoded 5' primer. The public reads were quality trimmed at Q25 with fastp and then assembled into clones with MiXCR by TCRdb, keeping productive beta chains. Identical CDR3 protein sequences are pooled into one entry, listed with their most common genes and DNA. The sample table contains about 640,000 distinct CDR3 sequences; only one count was recorded for about 53% of them. The top ten clones comprise approximately 37% of the sample. Sequenced material: blood. The receptor set was obtained from a man in his 60s in good health.

The rearrangement joins TRBV7-2 to TRBJ2-1; TRBD2 agrees at 9 bases. J gave up 6 bases and V 5 bases, and 5 bases lay outside the gene matches. The CDR3 runs to 14 residues. Looked up from germline, CDR1 is SGHTA and CDR2 is FQGNSA. The CDR3 DNA reads as TGTGCCAGCAGCGTTCTAGCGGGGTTCAATGAGCAGTTCTTC. This codes for CASSVLAGFNEQFF.

A few counts support this clonotype. V usage is TRBV10-3 and J usage is TRBJ2-5; the D gene is possibly TRBD1 (5 bases). Germline CDR1 and CDR2: ENHRY and SYGVKD. CDR3 length: 15 amino acids. V was shortened by 0 bases and J by 6 bases, with 14 bases between the two germline ends. CDR3: CAISESRGAEKTQYF. The CDR3 region has the DNA TGTGCCATCAGTGAGTCAAGGGGCGCGGAGAAGACCCAGTACTTC.

The J gene is TRBJ2-1, the V gene TRBV19; the D is unclear. The germline V gene has CDR1 LNHDA and CDR2 SQIVND (reference sequence). Trimming took 0 bases from V and 2 from J, leaving 8 bases between them. The CDR3 is 15 residues long. This chain's CDR3 is CASSIDGVPYNEQFF. In DNA form, the CDR3 reads TGTGCCAGTAGTATAGATGGAGTACCCTACAATGAGCAGTTCTTC.

The rearrangement links TRBV7-9 to TRBJ2-5; TRBD1 matches 7 bases. The ends lost 5 bases at V and 2 bases at J; junction bases unmatched: 11. Looked up from germline, CDR1 is SEHNR and CDR2 is FQNEAQ (reference sequence). CDR3 length: 16 residues. The CDR3 region has the DNA TGTGCCAGCAGCCCGAGCTCCGGGACAGATCAAGAGACCCAGTACTTC. Its translation: CASSPSSGTDQETQYF.

The chain recombines TRBV20-1 with TRBJ2-7; a weak D match, TRBD2 (7 bases). Between the trimmed V and J ends, which lost 3 bases and 0 bases, there was a span of 15 bases. CDR3 length: 15 residues. The germline V gene encodes CDR1 DFQATT and CDR2 SNEGSKA (reference sequence). CDR3 loop: CSARGGLNLSYEQYF. DNA of the CDR3: TGCAGTGCTAGGGGGGGGCTTAATCTCTCCTACGAGCAGTACTTC.

The gene calls are TRBV20-1 and TRBJ2-7; D ambiguous. There are 11 residues in the CDR3. In germline, CDR1 is DFQATT, CDR2 SNEGSKA (reference sequence). Trimming removed 5 bases at V and 2 bases at J, with 7 bases between. CDR3 residues: CSAYSTYEQYF. In DNA, the CDR3 is TGCAGTGCTTACAGCACCTACGAGCAGTACTTC.

The CDR3 DNA reads TGTGCCAGCAGTGAAAATAAACGGGATTCACCCCTCCACTTT. Encoded protein: CASSENKRDSPLHF. V and J are TRBV2 and TRBJ1-6; D is uncertain. V shed 2 bases and J shed 8 bases, with 10 bases lying between them. Germline V gene lookup returns CDR1 SNHLY and CDR2 FYNNEI. This CDR3 has 14 residues.

The V gene is TRBV9, the J gene TRBJ2-3; D may correspond to TRBD1 or TRBD2 (6 bases each). The V end was cut by 2 bases, the J end by 2 bases, with 9 bases between. Germline V gene data show CDR1 as SGDLS and CDR2 as YYNGEE. The CDR3 is 14 residues long. CDR3 DNA: TGTGCCAGCAGCGTGGGGGGCAACACAGATACGCAGTATTTT. Translating it yields CASSVGGNTDTQYF. The entire variable domain, with the rest obtained from reference TRBV9 and TRBJ2-3, is as follows: DSGVTQTPKHLITATGQRVTLRCSPRSGDLSVYWYQQSLDQGLQFLIQYYNGEERAKGNILERFSAQQFPDLHSELNLSSLELGDSALYFCASSVGGNTDTQYFGPGTRLTVL.

The rearrangement uses TRBV6-5 and TRBJ1-1; D gene uncertain. Germline V CDR1 and CDR2: MNHEY, SVGAGI. The CDR3 has 13 residues. Trimming pared 7 bases from V and 1 base from J, leaving 10 bases between. CDR3 region: CASTPPSNTEAFF. DNA for the CDR3: TGTGCCAGCACTCCCCCCTCGAACACTGAAGCTTTCTTT.

This chain uses TRBV7-7 with TRBJ2-1, with 8 bases matching TRBD1. Germline lookup yields CDR1 SSHAT and CDR2 FNYEAQ (reference sequence). Germline trimming cut 5 bases from V and 2 bases from J; bases unmatched to any gene: 5. This CDR3 has 15 residues. CDR3 bases: TGTGCCAGCAGCCCTCGACAGGGGACCTACAATGAGCAGTTCTTC. Its protein is CASSPRQGTYNEQFF. Full variable domain (missing parts from reference TRBV7-7 and TRBJ2-1): GAGVSQSPRYKVTKRGQDVTLRCDPISSHATLYWYQQALGQGPEFLTYFNYEAQPDKSGLPSDRFSAERPEGSISTLTIQRTEQRDSAMYRCASSPRQGTYNEQFFGPGTRLTVL.

This clonotype was counted between two and nine times. The genes are TRBV5-1 and TRBJ2-7; a weak D match, TRBD1 (6 bases). Germline V gives CDR1 SGHRS, CDR2 YFSETQ. Trimming pared 4 bases from V and 0 bases from J, leaving 11 bases between. The CDR3 has 14 amino acids. The CDR3 here is CASSTTGTSYEQYF. The CDR3 DNA follows: TGCGCCAGCAGCACCACAGGGACCTCCTACGAGCAGTACTTC.

This chain joins TRBV12-3 or TRBV12-4 and TRBJ2-5, with D unclear. Trimming shortened V by 6 bases and J by 11 bases, and 19 bases separated the two germline ends. The CDR3 runs to 13 residues. CDR3 protein: CASSPGRPESQYF. CDR3 coding DNA: TGTGCCAGCAGCCCTGGACGACCCGAGAGTCAGTACTTC.

V is TRBV3-1 and J is TRBJ2-5; D unclear. Trimming removed 6 bases from V and 11 bases from J, with 16 bases in between. This CDR3 has 12 residues. Germline V gene sequence: CDR1 LGHDT, CDR2 YNNKEL (reference sequence). CDR3 in DNA: TGTGCCAGCAGTCCTCGACATAAGGAGCAGTACTTC. Residues: CASSPRHKEQYF.

The rearrangement joins TRBV20-1 to TRBJ2-4; unclear D gene. Germline-derived CDR1 and CDR2 are DFQATT and SNEGSKA (reference sequence). The CDR3 has 14 residues. Trimming removed 5 bases at V and 0 bases at J, with 11 bases between. In DNA form, the CDR3 reads TGCAGTGCTCCAGTCGGTCTAGCCAAAAACATTCAGTACTTC. This encodes CSAPVGLAKNIQYF.

This clonotype was detected only a few times. The chain is built from TRBV9 and TRBJ2-3; 8 bases fit TRBD2. Germline CDR1 is SGDLS and CDR2 is YYNGEE. The ends lost 4 bases at V and 7 bases at J; junction bases unmatched: 8. This CDR3 comprises 14 residues. The CDR3 is CASSPREGGNTQYF. As DNA, the CDR3 is TGTGCCAGCAGCCCTCGGGAGGGTGGAAATACGCAGTATTTT.

The chain is built from TRBV24-1 and TRBJ2-3; a possible D gene is TRBD1 (5 bases). The CDR3 spans 15 residues. Germline-derived CDR1 and CDR2 are KGHDR and SFDVKD. With 7 bases removed from V and 0 bases from J, the gap between germline ends came to 13 bases. The CDR3 region has the DNA TGTGCCACCAGCGACAGCTCCCGCAGCACAGATACGCAGTATTTT. It encodes CATSDSSRSTDTQYF.

The chain joins TRBV6-5 to TRBJ2-5; TRBD2 might be the D (6 bases). The germline CDR1 and CDR2 sequences are MNHEY and SVGAGI. Trimming pared 0 bases from V and 5 bases from J, leaving 13 bases between. This CDR3 has 15 amino acids. The CDR3 DNA sequence: TGTGCCAGCAGTTACTCGATATTCCGGGGGGAGACCCAGTACTTC. As protein: CASSYSIFRGETQYF.

V is TRBV20-1 and J is TRBJ2-3; maybe TRBD2 (5 bases). The germline gives CDR1 DFQATT, CDR2 SNEGSKA (reference sequence). V dropped 3 bases and J dropped 4 bases, with 17 bases sitting between them. The CDR3 is 15 amino acids. Here the CDR3 reads CSASPLEGFADTQYF. Written as DNA, the CDR3 is TGCAGTGCTAGTCCCCTAGAGGGTTTTGCAGATACGCAGTATTTT.

The chain carries TRBV5-1 and TRBJ2-7, with no clear D. The CDR3 sequence is 12 residues long. V lost 7 bases and J 4 bases, leaving 12 bases between the germline ends. Germline CDR1 reads SGHRS; CDR2 reads YFSETQ. The CDR3 sequence: CASGNLGYEQYF. In DNA, the CDR3 is TGCGCCAGCGGGAACTTGGGATACGAGCAGTACTTC.

The chain carries TRBV3-1 and TRBJ2-7, with D possibly being TRBD2 (6 bases). The CDR3 runs 14 residues. CDR1 and CDR2 from the germline V gene are LGHDT and YNNKEL (reference sequence). The V and J ends lost 0 bases and 4 bases respectively, with 10 bases between them. The DNA of the CDR3 is TGTGCCAGCAGCCAAGATACGGCGGGGTACGAGCAGTACTTC. It yields the protein CASSQDTAGYEQYF.

The gene calls are TRBV2 and TRBJ2-1; 7 bases fit TRBD2. There are 15 residues in the CDR3. The V and J ends lost 8 bases and 9 bases, in that order; junction bases with no gene match: 16. Germline V gene data show CDR1 as SNHLY and CDR2 as FYNNEI. CDR3 sequence (DNA): TGTGCCAGCGTTTTCCAGCGGGGTACTTTGGCTGAGCAGTTCTTC. Residues: CASVFQRGTLAEQFF.

V gene TRBV24-1 combines with J gene TRBJ2-2, with TRBD2 matching over 7 bases. Per the germline V gene, CDR1 is KGHDR and CDR2 is SFDVKD. This CDR3 is 16 amino acids long. V lost 6 bases and J lost 0; bases outside the gene matches: 6. The CDR3 loop reads CATSLSGEANTGELFF. Here the CDR3 DNA reads TGTGCCACCAGTCTAAGCGGGGAAGCGAACACCGGGGAGCTGTTTTTT.